The source of this T cell receptor beta chain is a study of identical twins. This CDR3 is built from 14 residues. V dropped 4 bases and J dropped 4; count of bases not matched to a gene: 5. Per the germline V gene, CDR1 is MNHEY and CDR2 is SMNVEV (reference sequence). One entry per CDR3 protein results from TCRdb running MiXCR on the 5' RACE reads. The table has roughly 690,000 distinct CDR3 sequences, approximately 21% seen once; the top ten hold more than 4%. The same data also went into a second study, on T cells expressing NK-cell markers. Per that paper: Sorting was restricted to alpha-beta TCR T cells by an anti-gamma-delta TCR antibody in several experiments.

V usage is TRBV27 and J usage is TRBJ2-7, with 9 bases matching TRBD2. Sequencing was done on a sample of PBMCs. The origin of this receptor is a woman between 18 and 29 years old in good health. CDR3 nucleotides: TGTGCCAGCAGTTCGCGGGGGGGCTTATACGAGCAGTACTTC. Translation: CASSSRGGLYEQYF.